One sample yielded the 14 T cell receptor beta chains listed below, sequenced in a study of OX40 agonist ivuxolimab in advanced cancers. Library preparation used the immunoSEQ multiplex PCR assay. TCRdb retrieved this table from immuneACCESS and kept in-frame rearrangements only. Not all clones are present; in checked studies, unresolved V genes account for under half, and no reason is known for the remainder. Counted in this sample were tens of thousands of clones; about 89% of them appeared once. In total, the top ten clones hold just over 14% of the sample. The input for sequencing was CD4+ or CD8+ T cells sorted from blood, taken in a trial of the OX40 agonist ivuxolimab. The receptor source for this set is an adult with an advanced solid tumor such as melanoma, head and neck, liver or kidney cancer.

The chain carries TRBV18 and TRBJ2-2; D not certain. CDR3 length: 14 residues. CDR1 is KGHSH and CDR2 is LQKENI in the germline V gene. V was trimmed by 0 bases and J by 6 bases, leaving 8 bases between them. CDR3 region: CASSPPIESGELFF. CDR3 in DNA: TGTGCCAGCTCACCACCAATCGAATCCGGGGAGCTGTTTTTT.

The chain uses TRBV5-1 and TRBJ2-2; 7 nucleotides align to TRBD2. The trim removed 4 bases at V and 4 bases at J, leaving 7 bases unmatched. CDR1 and CDR2 from the germline V gene are SGHRS and YFSETQ. The CDR3 totals 15 residues. CDR3 nucleotide sequence: TGCGCCAGCAGCCCTACGGGGGGAGGCACCGGGGAGCTGTTTTTT. Translation: CASSPTGGGTGELFF.

J is TRBJ2-1 and V is TRBV7-9; possible D gene TRBD2, 6 bases. V lost 5 bases and J 8 bases, leaving 25 bases between the germline ends. This CDR3 is 17 amino acids long. Germline V CDR1 and CDR2: SEHNR, FQNEAQ (reference sequence). The CDR3 region has the DNA TGTGCCAGCAGCCCCGGAAGTTGGGGCGCGCGGAGGGATGAGCAGTTCTTC. Its protein is CASSPGSWGARRDEQFF. Based on the CDR3 plus reference TRBV7-9 and TRBJ2-1, the full variable domain is DTGVSQNPRHKITKRGQNVTFRCDPISEHNRLYWYRQTLGQGPEFLTYFQNEAQLEKSRLLSDRFSAERPKGSFSTLEIQRTEQGDSAMYLCASSPGSWGARRDEQFFGPGTRLTVL.

The rearrangement uses TRBV7-9 and TRBJ2-5; a weak D match, TRBD1 (6 bases). In germline, CDR1 is SEHNR, CDR2 FQNEAQ (reference sequence). The V end lost 7 bases, the J end lost 1 base, and 16 bases lay between the germline ends. CDR3 length: 15 residues. CDR3 sequence reads: CASTLRGGAQETQYF. The CDR3 DNA is TGTGCCAGCACCCTCCGAGGGGGAGCCCAAGAGACCCAGTACTTC.

This chain links TRBV13 with TRBJ2-2, with a tentative D call TRBD2 (5 bases). The CDR3 is made up of 13 amino acids. From germline, CDR1 is PRHDT and CDR2 FYEKMQ (reference sequence). Trimming cost V 6 bases and J 4 bases, with 9 bases left between them. The CDR3 DNA reads as TGTGCCAGCAGTCACCGGGGCACCGGGGAGCTGTTTTTT. Translation gives CASSHRGTGELFF.

V and J are TRBV11-1 and TRBJ2-7; D gene uncertain. The CDR3 covers 14 residues. Germline V CDR1 and CDR2: SGHAT, FQDESV (reference sequence). Trimming removed 1 base at V and 2 bases at J, with 9 bases between. The CDR3 nucleotides are TGTGCCAGCAGCTTAGTAGGATCCCCCTACGAGCAGTACTTC. Translation gives CASSLVGSPYEQYF.

The CDR3 nucleotides read TGTGCCAGCAGCTCAGACATCTCCTACGAGCAGTACTTC. This codes for CASSSDISYEQYF. This rearrangement joins TRBV7-8 to TRBJ2-7; D is unresolved. V gave up 4 bases and J gave up 0 bases, with 7 bases separating them. The CDR3 sequence is 13 residues long. Germline CDR1 is SGHVS and CDR2 is FQNEAQ.

CDR3 bases: TGTGCAAGTCGCTTAGCCCCAGAGTTACCCCTCTCCTACGAGCAGTACTTC. Its translation is CASRLAPELPLSYEQYF. The chain recombines TRBV12-2 with TRBJ2-7. TRBV12-2 is shown as a pseudogene. The CDR3 sequence is 17 residues long.

In its sample, this clone was seen once. The J gene is TRBJ2-5, the V gene TRBV28; TRBD2 might be the D (5 bases). CDR1 MDHEN and CDR2 SYDVKM come from the germline V gene. The length of the CDR3 is 11 residues. V was trimmed by 10 bases and J by 7 bases, leaving 13 bases between them. This CDR3 reads CATSREVTQYF. CDR3 coding DNA: TGTGCCACCTCCCGGGAAGTGACCCAGTACTTC.

The chain has TRBV28 and TRBJ1-1; D not resolved. V was clipped by 3 bases and J by 6 bases, with 14 bases between them. Looked up from germline, CDR1 is MDHEN and CDR2 is SYDVKM. The CDR3 is 14 residues long. CDR3 sequence (DNA): TGTGCCAGCAGTTTTCCCGGCACGGGCGCTGAAGCTTTCTTT. Residues: CASSFPGTGAEAFF.

V gene TRBV6-5 combines with J gene TRBJ2-1, with D possibly being TRBD1 or TRBD2 (5 bases each). CDR3 size: 15 residues. Between the trimmed V and J ends, which lost 5 bases and 7 bases, there was a span of 18 bases. Germline CDR1 is MNHEY and CDR2 is SVGAGI. CDR3 residues: CASSLYRGPGNEQFF. DNA of the CDR3: TGTGCCAGCAGTCTATACCGGGGCCCGGGGAATGAGCAGTTCTTC.

The chain combines TRBV27 with TRBJ2-2; 7 nucleotides align to TRBD1. The length of the CDR3 is 15 residues. V lost 3 bases to trimming and J lost 1 base; unmatched junction nucleotides: 2. Germline values: CDR1 MNHEY, CDR2 SMNVEV (reference sequence). The CDR3 protein is CASSLGTVNTGELFF. CDR3 DNA sequence: TGTGCCAGCAGTTTGGGGACAGTGAACACCGGGGAGCTGTTTTTT.

The V gene is TRBV7-9, the J gene TRBJ2-5, with 9 bases aligning to TRBD2. V dropped 3 bases and J dropped 7; count of bases not matched to a gene: 6. The CDR3 consists of 14 residues. Looked up from germline, CDR1 is SEHNR and CDR2 is FQNEAQ (reference sequence). CDR3 bases: TGTGCCAGCAGCTTCATAGCGGGAGTGGCGACCCAGTACTTC. The encoded protein is CASSFIAGVATQYF.

This chain uses TRBV11-3 with TRBJ2-5; tentatively, D is TRBD1 (7 bases). The V gene's germline CDR1 is SGHNT and CDR2 YENEEA. This CDR3 has 14 amino acids. V lost 3 bases and J 2 bases, leaving 10 bases between the germline ends. The CDR3 is CASSLQGGQETQYF. The CDR3 nucleotides are TGTGCCAGCAGCTTGCAGGGGGGACAAGAGACCCAGTACTTC.